This TCR beta chain came from a study of Ad26.COV2.S vaccination and SARS-CoV-2 variants. Background on the study: Once, or twice with 56 days between doses, Ad26.COV2.S was given intramuscularly.

Repertoires were generated with immunoSEQ multiplex PCR, while TCRdb's copy carries only in-frame clones and drops some. The sample has roughly 700,000 clones; roughly 90% are singletons. The treatment was: roughly 18 received Ad26.COV2.S at low or high dose, single or two shots; several received placebo; per-sample allocation not given. At day 63 after the first vaccine or placebo injection, samples were drawn. Study-wide findings and caveats: Spike-specific TCR breadth was greater after Ad26.COV2.S than placebo.

V lost 1 base, J lost 2 bases, and 8 bases stayed unmatched. The CDR3 sequence is 17 residues long. The germline gives CDR1 SGDLS, CDR2 YYNGEE. Worth noting for this clone: Antigen specificity is unknown.

V usage is TRBV9 and J usage is TRBJ2-7, with TRBD2 matching over 11 bases. The sequencing here drew on peripheral blood, taken in a trial of Ad26.COV2.S vaccine versus placebo. The TCR comes from a person aged 18-65 years who received the Ad26.COV2.S COVID-19 vaccine or a placebo. The CDR3 reads CASSVSQGTSGPYEQYF. The CDR3 bases are TGTGCCAGCAGCGTAAGCCAGGGGACTAGCGGCCCCTACGAGCAGTACTTC.